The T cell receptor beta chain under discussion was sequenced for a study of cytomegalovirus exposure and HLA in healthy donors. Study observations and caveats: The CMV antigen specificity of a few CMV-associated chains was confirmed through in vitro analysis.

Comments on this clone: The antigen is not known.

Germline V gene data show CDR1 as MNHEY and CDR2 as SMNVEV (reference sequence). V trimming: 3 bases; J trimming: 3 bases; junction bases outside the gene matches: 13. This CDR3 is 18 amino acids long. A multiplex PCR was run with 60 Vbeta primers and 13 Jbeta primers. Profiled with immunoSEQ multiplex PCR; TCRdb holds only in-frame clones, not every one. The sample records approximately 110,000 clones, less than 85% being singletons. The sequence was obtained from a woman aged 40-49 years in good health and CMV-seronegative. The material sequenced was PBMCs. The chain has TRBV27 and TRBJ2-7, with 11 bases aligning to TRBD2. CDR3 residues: CASSFSPPTGTSGYEQYF. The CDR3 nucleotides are TGTGCCAGCAGTTTTTCCCCTCCTACCGGGACTAGCGGCTACGAGCAGTACTTC.